This T cell receptor (beta chain) was obtained from a study of blood T cells in healthy people across ages. For the second PCR, which ran for about 7 to 11 cycles, a sample-barcoded 5' primer and a J-beta primer mix were used. Every cDNA molecule carried a tag from a template-switch adaptor bearing 12 random nucleotides. Via MiXCR, TCRdb re-called the 5' RACE reads, giving one row per CDR3 protein. The sample shows about 800,000 distinct CDR3 sequences, 20% to 25% of them seen only once. V shed 6 bases and J 6 bases; nucleotides not matched to a gene: 11. The CDR3 totals 15 residues. Germline V gives CDR1 MNHNY, CDR2 SVGAGI (reference sequence). This sample was shared with a second study, whose subject was T cells of mothers and their children. That source reports: Over 9.5 million TCR beta CDR3 reads were obtained from each mother, and a few million from each child.

Sequencing input: blood. The sequence derives from a boy between 5 and 17 years old in good health. The chain uses TRBV6-6 and TRBJ1-1; TRBD1 matches at 9 bases. In DNA, the CDR3 is TGTGCCAGCAGCTTACCCGGGACAGGGACCCCTGAAGCTTTCTTT. It specifies CASSLPGTGTPEAFF.